Listed here are 27 T cell receptor beta chains from one sample, sequenced in a study of cytomegalovirus exposure and HLA in healthy donors. The PCR contained 60 Vbeta and 13 Jbeta primers. Assay: immunoSEQ multiplex PCR; the TCRdb copy retains only in-frame clones and omits some. The sample gives 70,000 to 90,000 clones, 63% of which show up once; over 14% is in the top ten. The sample comprised PBMCs. These receptors all come from a woman in her thirties or forties in good health and CMV-seropositive.

The gene calls are TRBV15 and TRBJ1-2, with D possibly matching TRBD1 (5 bases). Trimming took 0 bases from V and 4 from J, leaving 18 bases between them. The CDR3 loop spans 17 amino acids. Germline V CDR1 and CDR2: LNHNV, YYDKDF (reference sequence). The CDR3 sequence: CATSRDRMEGRIYGYTF. CDR3 DNA sequence: TGTGCCACCAGCAGAGATCGAATGGAGGGGCGGATCTATGGCTACACCTTC.

V and J are TRBV29-1 and TRBJ2-7; 7 bases agree with TRBD1. V lost 6 bases and J lost 0; bases outside the gene matches: 5. Germline V gene data show CDR1 as SQVTM and CDR2 as ANQGSEA. The CDR3 has 13 amino acids. DNA for the CDR3: TGCAGCGTGGGACAGTCCAGCTCCTACGAGCAGTACTTC. It is translated as CSVGQSSSYEQYF.

This clone was observed a few times. J is TRBJ2-7 and V is TRBV28; TRBD1 might be the D (6 bases). V dropped 3 bases and J dropped 0 bases, with 9 bases sitting between them. CDR1 is MDHEN, CDR2 SYDVKM, per germline. The CDR3 is 14 residues long. The CDR3 here is CASSFTGSSYEQYF. The CDR3 nucleotides read TGTGCCAGCAGTTTTACAGGGAGCTCCTACGAGCAGTACTTC.

V gene TRBV14 combines with J gene TRBJ2-5, with D perhaps TRBD1 (5 bases). V lost 1 base, J lost 5 bases, and 11 bases lay in between. Looked up from germline, CDR1 is SGHDN and CDR2 is FVKESK. The CDR3 length is 14 residues. CDR3 region: CASSQALGVETQYF. DNA for the CDR3: TGTGCCAGCAGCCAAGCCTTAGGGGTGGAGACCCAGTACTTC.

This clone has only a few counts. The chain links TRBV29-1 to TRBJ2-3; no reliable D call. The CDR3 sequence is 13 residues long. Germline CDR1 is SQVTM and CDR2 is ANQGSEA. Trimming cost V 2 bases and J 3 bases, with 9 bases left between them. CDR3 loop: CSVENGFTDTQYF. CDR3 DNA sequence: TGCAGCGTTGAAAACGGTTTTACAGATACGCAGTATTTT.

This clone was counted ten times or more. This rearrangement joins TRBV2 to TRBJ2-7; D is possibly TRBD1 (6 bases). Germline lookup yields CDR1 SNHLY and CDR2 FYNNEI. CDR3 length equals 14 residues. Between the trimmed V and J ends, which lost 5 bases and 3 bases, there was a span of 14 bases. CDR3 residues: CASSSRDNRYEQYF. The CDR3 coding sequence is TGTGCCAGCAGTTCCCGGGACAACCGCTACGAGCAGTACTTC. Full variable domain (remainder filled in from reference TRBV2 and TRBJ2-7): EPEVTQTPSHQVTQMGQEVILRCVPISNHLYFYWYRQILGQKVEFLVSFYNNEISEKSEIFDDQFSVERPDGSNFTLKIRSTKLEDSAMYFCASSSRDNRYEQYFGPGTRLTVT.

The genes are TRBV2 and TRBJ2-3, with 7 positions matching TRBD2. CDR3 length: 13 amino acids. The germline CDR1 and CDR2 sequences are SNHLY and FYNNEI. With V trimmed by 10 bases and J by 4 bases, 8 bases remained unmatched. For the CDR3, the DNA is TGTGCCAACAAGCGGGAAAGAGCAGATACGCAGTATTTT. This codes for CANKRERADTQYF.

The chain is built from TRBV13 and TRBJ1-5; maybe TRBD1 (6 bases). Germline lookup yields CDR1 PRHDT and CDR2 FYEKMQ (reference sequence). The CDR3 loop spans 14 amino acids. V shed 5 bases and J shed 0 bases, with 8 bases lying between them. The CDR3 bases are TGTGCCAGCAGCCTCAGGGGTAGCAATCAGCCCCAGCATTTT. Translated: CASSLRGSNQPQHF. The entire variable domain, with the rest obtained from reference TRBV13 and TRBJ1-5, is as follows: AAGVIQSPRHLIKEKRETATLKCYPIPRHDTVYWYQQGPGQDPQFLISFYEKMQSDKGSIPDRFSAQQFSDYHSELNMSSLELGDSALYFCASSLRGSNQPQHFGDGTRLSIL.

V usage is TRBV18 and J usage is TRBJ1-5; 7 nucleotides match TRBD1. Germline-derived CDR1 and CDR2 are KGHSH and LQKENI. The CDR3 extends over 14 amino acids. V shed 2 bases and J 7 bases; nucleotides not matched to a gene: 5. This CDR3 reads CASSPGQAPQPQHF. CDR3 in DNA: TGTGCCAGCTCACCAGGACAGGCCCCACAGCCCCAGCATTTT.

The rearrangement uses TRBV10-3 and TRBJ2-1; 14 bases match TRBD2. J was trimmed by 0 bases and V by 6 bases; bases with no gene match: 4. This CDR3 contains 17 residues. CDR1 is ENHRY and CDR2 is SYGVKD in the germline V gene. The CDR3: CAIRGTSGGYSYNEQFF. CDR3 bases: TGTGCCATCAGGGGGACTAGCGGGGGATACTCCTACAATGAGCAGTTCTTC.

The CDR3 DNA reads as TGTGCCAGCAGTGATCCACGGGTGCAGTATTTT. As protein: CASSDPRVQYF. V and J are TRBV2 and TRBJ2-3; D remains unclear. CDR3 length equals 11 residues. The germline V and J ends were trimmed by 3 bases and 11 bases, with 9 bases remaining between them. Germline V lookup: CDR1 SNHLY, CDR2 FYNNEI.

J is TRBJ2-5 and V is TRBV6-6; unclear D gene. The CDR3 runs to 16 residues. Germline-derived CDR1 and CDR2 are MNHNY and SVGAGI (reference sequence). V was shortened by 0 bases and J by 0 bases, with 11 bases between the two germline ends. The CDR3 here is CASSYSRQRDQETQYF. CDR3 sequence (DNA): TGTGCCAGCAGTTACTCGAGGCAGAGAGACCAAGAGACCCAGTACTTC.

This clone occurred a few times. This chain connects TRBV29-1 to TRBJ2-1; TRBD2 matches at 8 bases. The V and J ends lost 4 bases and 0 bases, in that order; junction bases with no gene match: 5. CDR1 is SQVTM and CDR2 is ANQGSEA in the germline V gene. CDR3 length: 15 residues. CDR3 sequence: CSVGDSGASYNEQFF. In DNA form, the CDR3 reads TGCAGCGTTGGCGATAGCGGGGCCTCCTACAATGAGCAGTTCTTC.

This clone was recorded a few times. The chain uses TRBV7-9 and TRBJ2-3; 7 positions agree with TRBD2. Germline V lookup: CDR1 SEHNR, CDR2 FQNEAQ (reference sequence). J lost 6 bases, V lost 5 bases, and 11 bases had no gene match. The CDR3 extends over 15 amino acids. CDR3 loop: CASSPAGEPGDTQYF. The CDR3 DNA reads as TGTGCCAGCAGCCCCGCGGGAGAACCCGGGGATACGCAGTATTTT.

This chain joins TRBV4-3 and TRBJ2-2; tentatively, D is TRBD2 (6 bases). CDR3 length equals 17 residues. V shed 4 bases and J shed 1 base, with 16 bases lying between them. The germline V gene encodes CDR1 LGHNA and CDR2 YSLEER. Written as DNA, the CDR3 is TGCGCCAGCAGCCCCAAGCCGGGAGCAGGGAACACCGGGGAGCTGTTTTTT. The encoded protein is CASSPKPGAGNTGELFF.

The chain couples TRBV4-3 to TRBJ1-2, with unresolved D. The ends were cut back, 3 bases at V and 0 bases at J, with 11 bases in the middle. This CDR3 region has 15 residues. Germline CDR1 reads LGHNA; CDR2 reads YSLEER. DNA for the CDR3: TGCGCCAGCAGCCACCCAAACCGGGCTAACTATGGCTACACCTTC. Translating gives CASSHPNRANYGYTF.

This clone came up a few times. This rearrangement joins TRBV5-1 to TRBJ2-2, with 9 positions matching TRBD1. Trimming removed 0 bases from V and 6 bases from J; junction bases left unmatched: 3. The CDR3 consists of 15 residues. The germline CDR1 and CDR2 sequences are SGHRS and YFSETQ. CDR3 bases: TGCGCCAGCAGCTTGGGGGACAGGGTCGCCGGGGAGCTGTTTTTT. Its translation: CASSLGDRVAGELFF.

The chain links TRBV6-1 to TRBJ2-1; no reliable D call. This CDR3 region has 13 residues. Between the trimmed V and J ends, which lost 9 bases and 8 bases, there was a span of 17 bases. Germline CDR1 MNHNS, CDR2 SASEGT. CDR3 sequence reads: CARARGVGDEQFF. The CDR3 nucleotides are TGTGCCAGAGCCCGAGGAGTAGGCGATGAGCAGTTCTTC.

This clone was seen a single time. The chain combines TRBV7-5 with TRBJ1-2; the DNA was not compared with TRBD1, the D call given in the table. TRBV7-5 is classified as a pseudogene. The CDR3 totals 14 residues. The CDR3 coding sequence is TGTGCCAGAAGCGTGACAGGGATTAACTATGGCTACACCTTC. It translates to CARSVTGINYGYTF.

The chain carries TRBV6-5 and TRBJ2-7; 9 bases align to TRBD1. The junction had 2 bases not matched to a gene; V was cut back by 0 bases and J by 2 bases. This CDR3 is 15 amino acids long. CDR1 and CDR2 from the germline V gene are MNHEY and SVGAGI. The chain's CDR3 is CASSYSGTGTYEQYF. CDR3 coding DNA: TGTGCCAGCAGTTACTCGGGGACAGGGACCTACGAGCAGTACTTC.

This clone was seen only a few times. The chain uses TRBV9 and TRBJ2-5; D is perhaps TRBD2 (6 bases). The CDR3 totals 14 residues. Deletions cut 3 bases from V and 4 bases from J, with 13 bases between. Germline CDR1 is SGDLS and CDR2 is YYNGEE. DNA of the CDR3: TGTGCCAGCAGCGGACGGGACTTCTTAGAGACCCAGTACTTC. Translated: CASSGRDFLETQYF.

As DNA, the CDR3 is TGTGCCAGCAGTTATCGGACAGCCTCAACTAATGAAAAACTGTTTTTT. As protein: CASSYRTASTNEKLFF. V and J are TRBV6-6 and TRBJ1-4, with TRBD1 as a possible D gene (6 bases). CDR3 length: 16 amino acids. CDR1 is MNHNY and CDR2 is SVGAGI in the germline V gene (reference sequence). The ends were cut back, 3 bases at V and 0 bases at J, with 11 bases in the middle.

This clone was seen only a few times. V usage is TRBV27 and J usage is TRBJ1-2; 7 bases match TRBD1. The CDR3 contains 15 residues. After removal of 3 bases from V and 2 bases from J, the junction contained 6 bases not matched to a gene. In germline, CDR1 is MNHEY, CDR2 SMNVEV (reference sequence). The CDR3 spells CASSFSPRGNYGYTF. In nucleotides, the CDR3 is TGTGCCAGCAGTTTCTCCCCCAGGGGGAACTATGGCTACACCTTC.

The genes are TRBV29-1 and TRBJ1-2; TRBD1 is a possible D gene (5 bases). The CDR3 totals 13 residues. Per the germline V gene, CDR1 is SQVTM and CDR2 is ANQGSEA. V shed 5 bases and J shed 2 bases, with 12 bases lying between them. The CDR3 sequence is CSVRVSGNYGYTF. The CDR3, as DNA: TGCAGCGTTAGGGTCTCAGGGAACTATGGCTACACCTTC.

This CDR3 reads CASRGGPPETQYF. Written as DNA, the CDR3 is TGCGCCAGCAGGGGGGGACCGCCTGAGACCCAGTACTTC. The V and J genes are TRBV5-1 and TRBJ2-5; weak D call: TRBD2 (6 bases). Trimming left V 5 bases short and J 5 bases short, with 13 bases between. Germline-derived CDR1 and CDR2 are SGHRS and YFSETQ. The length of the CDR3 is 13 residues.

The sample holds a few counts of this clone. The chain is built from TRBV18 and TRBJ2-1; no clear D gene. Trimming shortened V by 2 bases and J by 7 bases, and 12 bases separated the two germline ends. CDR1 KGHSH and CDR2 LQKENI come from the germline V gene. The CDR3 contains 14 residues. CDR3 DNA: TGTGCCAGCTCACCAAGGCACAGTCAAAATGAGCAGTTCTTC. This sequence encodes CASSPRHSQNEQFF.

A few counts support this clone. Relative to the germline gene, one junction end is altered; a read error may explain this. The rearrangement joins TRBV19 to TRBJ2-1; 8 positions agree with TRBD2. This CDR3 is 17 amino acids long. In germline, CDR1 is LNHDA, CDR2 SQIVND (reference sequence). The CDR3 loop reads CASKKNVAGREGNGQFF. The CDR3 region has the DNA TGTGCCAGTAAAAAAAACGTGGCCGGGAGGGAGGGGAATGGGCAGTTCTTC.